The T cell receptor beta chain under discussion was sequenced for a study of CD8+CD57+ T cells in acquired aplastic anemia. Study at large: Average DNA yield from sorted CD4+ and CD8+ cells was about 3.2 ug.

Whoever was chosen for sequencing had shown CD8+CD57+ cell expansion by flow cytometry. Each of the patients presented with severe acquired aplastic anemia. Findings of the study overall: Levels of CD8+ Simpson's diversity were not significantly distinct in patients versus controls. The number of CD8+ CDR3 sequences shared by patients and controls was around 30.

V dropped 4 bases and J dropped 1; count of bases not matched to a gene: 6. The length of the CDR3 is 15 residues. Germline loops: CDR1 SEHNR, CDR2 FQNEAQ (reference sequence). This clonotype was seen at least ten times. No antigen is known for it. Profiles of TCR beta VDJ and CDR3 were generated from a genomic DNA template. From the reads, TCRdb called clonotypes with MiXCR, one entry per CDR3 protein. Of fewer than 250,000 distinct CDR3 sequences listed, approximately 45% are singletons. This sequence was found in a human donor with aplastic anemia. The sequencing sample was made of sorted CD4+, CD8+, or CD8+CD57+ T cells (not recorded which) from PBMCs. The chain combines TRBV7-9 with TRBJ1-1; TRBD1 matches 7 bases. In DNA form, the CDR3 reads TGTGCCAGCAGCTCGAACAGGGGTCGGAACACTGAAGCTTTCTTT. It yields the protein CASSSNRGRNTEAFF.